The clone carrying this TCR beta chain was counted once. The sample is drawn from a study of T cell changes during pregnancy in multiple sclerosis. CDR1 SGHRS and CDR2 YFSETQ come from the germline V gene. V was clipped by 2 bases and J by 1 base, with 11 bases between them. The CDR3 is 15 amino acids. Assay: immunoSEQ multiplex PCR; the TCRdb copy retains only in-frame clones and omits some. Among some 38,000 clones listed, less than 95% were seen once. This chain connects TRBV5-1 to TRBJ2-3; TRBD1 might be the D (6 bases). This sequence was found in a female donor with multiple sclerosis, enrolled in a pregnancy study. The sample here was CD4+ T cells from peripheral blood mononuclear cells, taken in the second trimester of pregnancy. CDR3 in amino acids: CASSFTGLGTDTQYF. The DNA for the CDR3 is TGCGCCAGCAGCTTCACAGGGTTGGGCACAGATACGCAGTATTTT.